Shown below are 19 T cell receptor beta chains from a single sample sequenced in a study of blood T cells in healthy people across ages. Primers used in a second PCR of about 7 to 12 cycles were a sample-barcoded 5' primer and a J-beta primer mix. TCRdb processed the 5' RACE reads anew with MiXCR; each CDR3 protein has one entry. The table lists roughly 700,000 distinct CDR3 sequences, roughly 25% of them singletons. These data also formed part of another study, on T cells of mothers and their children.

The sample taken for sequencing was blood. The receptors shown here come from a boy aged 5 to 17 in good health.

About this clonotype: One junction end does not reproduce the germline sequence, and a read error may be involved. V gene TRBV29-1 combines with J gene TRBJ2-6, with a weak D call TRBD2 (5 bases). This CDR3 has 15 amino acids. Germline V lookup: CDR1 SQVTM, CDR2 ANQGSEA. CDR3 residues: CSVGFGSSEANVLTF. The DNA for the CDR3 is TGCAGCGTTGGGTTTGGGAGCTCTGAGGCCAACGTCCTGACTTTC. Combining the CDR3 with reference TRBV29-1 and TRBJ2-6 gives the whole variable domain SAVISQKPSRDICQRGTSLTIQCQVDSQVTMMFWYRQQPGQSLTLIATANQGSEATYESGFVIDKFPISRPNLTFSTLTVSNMSPEDSSIYLCSVGFGSSEANVLTFGAGSRLTVL.

On this clonotype itself: At one end, the junction sequence differs from germline, possibly due to a read error. Here the CDR3 reads CVSRENTGGETQHF. CDR3 coding DNA: TGTGTCAGCAGAGAAAATACAGGGGGGGAGACCCAGCACTTC. The genes are TRBV12-3 or TRBV12-4 and TRBJ2-5, with a tentative D call TRBD1 (8 bases). This CDR3 has 14 amino acids.

This clonotype occurred a few times. This chain uses TRBV12-3 or TRBV12-4 with TRBJ2-1, with D perhaps matching TRBD1 (6 bases). The CDR3 length is 16 residues. V gave up 6 bases and J gave up 0 bases, with 15 bases separating them. For the CDR3, the DNA is TGTGCCAGCAGAAGAACAGGGCTGAGCTCCTACAATGAGCAGTTCTTC. It codes for CASRRTGLSSYNEQFF.

This clonotype has just a few counts. V gene TRBV20-1 combines with J gene TRBJ2-1, with unresolved D. The germline V and J ends were trimmed by 4 bases and 3 bases, with 19 bases remaining between them. The CDR3 totals 16 residues. Germline loops: CDR1 DFQATT, CDR2 SNEGSKA (reference sequence). The CDR3 DNA follows: TGCAGTGCTATACCGGCCCAACAGCGCCACTACAATGAGCAGTTCTTC. It translates to CSAIPAQQRHYNEQFF.

This clonotype was seen a few times. V gene TRBV25-1 combines with J gene TRBJ1-4, with D possibly TRBD1 on 6 matching bases. CDR1 is MGHDK, CDR2 SYGVNS, per germline. This CDR3 is built from 13 residues. Trimming took off 7 bases at V and 7 bases at J, with 13 bases between the two ends. The CDR3 region has the DNA TGTGCCAGCAACAGGGACTTGGGTGAAAAACTGTTTTTT. Translated, it gives CASNRDLGEKLFF.

This clonotype occurred a few times. This chain joins TRBV13 and TRBJ2-7; D is unclear. CDR1 and CDR2 (germline): PRHDT, FYEKMQ (reference sequence). The CDR3 totals 13 residues. V was trimmed by 5 bases and J by 0 bases, leaving 8 bases between them. The CDR3 region is CASSHLSSYEQYF. CDR3 nucleotide sequence: TGTGCCAGCAGCCACCTTAGCTCCTACGAGCAGTACTTC.

This clonotype was found a few times. The V gene is TRBV7-3, the J gene TRBJ2-7, with TRBD2 matching over 13 bases. Germline values: CDR1 SGHTA, CDR2 FQGTGA. CDR3 length equals 13 residues. Germline trimming cut 4 bases from V and 6 bases from J; bases unmatched to any gene: 0. CDR3 loop: CASSWTSGSEQYF. The CDR3 DNA follows: TGTGCCAGCAGCTGGACTAGCGGGAGCGAGCAGTACTTC.

The chain links TRBV28 to TRBJ2-1; 7 bases are shared with TRBD2. V was pared by 6 bases and J by 10 bases, with 12 bases of the junction left unmatched. The CDR3 consists of 14 residues. Germline CDR1 and CDR2: MDHEN and SYDVKM. CDR3 amino acids: CASSFPLEGGEQFF. DNA for the CDR3: TGTGCCAGCAGCTTCCCACTTGAGGGAGGGGAGCAGTTCTTC.

V and J are TRBV15 and TRBJ2-1; TRBD1 matches at 8 bases. Germline CDR1 is LNHNV and CDR2 is YYDKDF (reference sequence). Trimming at V came to 2 bases and at J to 4 bases, leaving 7 bases not matched to a gene. The CDR3 is 16 residues long. CDR3 sequence: CATSRFGTGNYNEQFF. CDR3 DNA sequence: TGTGCCACCAGCAGATTCGGGACAGGAAATTACAATGAGCAGTTCTTC.

The CDR3 region has the DNA TGTGCCAGCAGTCATACGGGACAAATATATGGCTACACCTTC. Translation: CASSHTGQIYGYTF. The rearrangement links TRBV27 to TRBJ1-2, with TRBD1 as a possible D gene (6 bases). CDR3 length: 14 residues. Germline V gene lookup returns CDR1 MNHEY and CDR2 SMNVEV (reference sequence). V gave up 5 bases and J gave up 5 bases, with 15 bases separating them.

The chain has TRBV13 and TRBJ2-3, with D possibly TRBD2 on 7 matching bases. V was shortened by 9 bases and J by 7 bases, with 17 bases between the two germline ends. Germline-derived CDR1 and CDR2 are PRHDT and FYEKMQ (reference sequence). The CDR3 length is 13 residues. For the CDR3, the DNA is TGTGCCAGTAGGGGGGGGGACCGGAATACGCAGTATTTT. This encodes CASRGGDRNTQYF. Full variable domain (missing parts from reference TRBV13 and TRBJ2-3): AAGVIQSPRHLIKEKRETATLKCYPIPRHDTVYWYQQGPGQDPQFLISFYEKMQSDKGSIPDRFSAQQFSDYHSELNMSSLELGDSALYFCASRGGDRNTQYFGPGTRLTVL.

This clonotype was seen more than once but under ten times. The chain carries TRBV4-1 and TRBJ2-3, with TRBD2 matching over 8 bases. Trimming removed 0 bases from V and 7 bases from J; junction bases left unmatched: 9. The CDR3 runs to 16 residues. Looked up from germline, CDR1 is MGHRA and CDR2 is YSYEKL. CDR3 in DNA: TGCGCCAGCAGCCAAGATCAGAGCGGGGGAACCTATACGCAGTATTTT. Translated: CASSQDQSGGTYTQYF.

CDR3 protein: CSVPRVDEQFF. The CDR3 region has the DNA TGCAGCGTCCCTAGGGTCGATGAGCAGTTCTTC. This chain joins TRBV29-1 and TRBJ2-1; D remains ambiguous. Germline V lookup: CDR1 SQVTM, CDR2 ANQGSEA. This CDR3 contains 11 residues. Trimming stripped 6 bases from V and 8 bases from J, with 11 bases between.

Notes on this clonotype: An end of the junction does not agree with germline; a read error may underlie this. V and J are TRBV5-6 and TRBJ2-7; D uncertain. This CDR3 contains 12 residues. Germline CDR1 and CDR2: SGHDT and YYEEEE. CDR3 sequence: CVSSFDPYEQYF. The DNA of the CDR3 is TGTGTCAGCAGCTTCGATCCTTACGAGCAGTACTTC.

The chain recombines TRBV10-3 with TRBJ2-2, with D possibly being TRBD2 (5 bases). CDR1 and CDR2 (germline): ENHRY, SYGVKD. The germline V and J ends were trimmed by 11 bases and 0 bases, with 13 bases remaining between them. This CDR3 is 14 amino acids long. CDR3 sequence: CAAKDYANTGELFF. Here the CDR3 DNA reads TGTGCCGCCAAAGACTACGCGAACACCGGGGAGCTGTTTTTT.

This clonotype occurred a few times. The chain employs TRBV14 and TRBJ2-7; weak D call: TRBD1 (6 bases). The CDR3 runs 14 residues. V lost 4 bases, J lost 6 bases, and 16 bases lay in between. Germline CDR1 and CDR2: SGHDN and FVKESK. CDR3 DNA: TGTGCCAGCAGCCCCCTACAGCCCAGGGGCGAGCAGTACTTC. It yields the protein CASSPLQPRGEQYF.

This clonotype was seen only a few times. The genes are TRBV5-1 and TRBJ2-1, with 7 bases fitting TRBD1. The CDR3 contains 16 residues. The V gene end was trimmed by 1 base and the J gene end by 4 bases; junction bases not matched to a gene: 8. Per germline, CDR1 SGHRS and CDR2 YFSETQ. This CDR3 reads CASSLPRTGRYNEQFF. The CDR3 bases are TGCGCCAGCAGCTTGCCCCGGACAGGCAGGTACAATGAGCAGTTCTTC.

The gene calls are TRBV20-1 and TRBJ2-3, with D possibly called TRBD1 or TRBD2 (5 bases each). The CDR3 consists of 16 residues. V was pared by 0 bases and J by 4 bases, with 17 bases between. CDR1 is DFQATT and CDR2 is SNEGSKA in the germline V gene (reference sequence). As DNA, the CDR3 is TGCAGTGCTAGAGACCTCCCCTACGGGACCTCAGATACGCAGTATTTT. The encoded protein is CSARDLPYGTSDTQYF.

V is TRBV7-2 and J is TRBJ2-1; 8 bases align to TRBD2. The CDR3 is 14 residues long. J was trimmed by 9 bases and V by 5 bases; bases with no gene match: 9. Germline values: CDR1 SGHTA, CDR2 FQGNSA. In nucleotides, the CDR3 is TGTGCCAGCAGCCCCAGGACTAGCTTGGGTGAGCAGTTCTTC. Residues: CASSPRTSLGEQFF.